This T cell receptor beta chain is drawn from a study of T cell repertoires in cytomegalovirus infection. About the study: Used in the study were CMV epitopes, some recently identified and HLA-C-restricted, others well-studied and HLA-B-restricted.

The V gene's germline CDR1 is ENHRY and CDR2 SYGVKD. The CDR3 has 16 residues. V lost 4 bases to trimming and J lost 4 bases, with 14 bases between them. In the case of this clonotype: The antigen is unknown.

TCRdb re-derived calls from the reads in MiXCR, one entry per CDR3 protein. The sample lists under 450,000 distinct CDR3 sequences, approximately 35% seen once, with about 14% in the top ten. The source material was cultured PBMCs, sampled from culture after CMV antigen stimulation. The gene calls are TRBV10-3 and TRBJ2-6, with D possibly TRBD2 on 5 matching bases. This receptor was taken from a human donor in good health (CMV status not recorded). Some clones in this sample may be carry-over from other donors' samples. In DNA form, the CDR3 reads TGTGCCATCAGTGGGGCACCAACGGGAGGGGCCAACGTCCTGACTTTC. It is translated as CAISGAPTGGANVLTF.